Each of the 12 T cell receptor beta chains below was sequenced from the same sample in a study of vaccination and CD4 T cells after COVID-19. Antigens of these TCRs are unknown. Sequenced with the Oncomine TCR Beta short-read assay was DNA taken from cultured CD4+ T cells. TCRdb passed the PCR reads through MiXCR, listing each CDR3 protein once. In the table there are about 9,700 distinct CDR3 sequences, more than 60% of which are singletons. Sample treatment: roughly 10-day PBMC culture with coronavirus spike peptide pools or control peptides (ViraFEST assay). Sequencing input: CD4+ T cells from blood, cultured in vitro. The receptors originated from a human donor who had recovered from COVID-19.

This chain connects TRBV5-1 to TRBJ2-3; TRBD1 aligns across 7 bases. Germline lookup yields CDR1 SGHRS and CDR2 YFSETQ. J gave up 1 base and V 7 bases, and 12 bases lay outside the gene matches. This CDR3 contains 16 residues. The CDR3 DNA is TGCGCCAGCCGTGATCTGAGACAGGGTGGCACAGATACGCAGTATTTT. This gives the protein CASRDLRQGGTDTQYF.

This chain links TRBV10-1 with TRBJ1-6; D is undetermined. CDR3 size: 13 residues. Trimming shortened V by 6 bases and J by 10 bases, and 13 bases separated the two germline ends. The germline V gene encodes CDR1 WNHNN and CDR2 SYGVQD (reference sequence). The CDR3 DNA follows: TGCGCCAGCAGCGGGGTTTTTGGGTCACCCCTCCACTTT. Its protein product is CASSGVFGSPLHF.

This clonotype was seen a few times. The chain links TRBV20-1 to TRBJ1-5; 9 bases match TRBD1. CDR1 is DFQATT and CDR2 is SNEGSKA in the germline V gene (reference sequence). CDR3 length equals 16 residues. With 1 base clipped from V and 1 base from J, the junction kept 5 bases outside the gene matches. In DNA form, the CDR3 reads TGCAGTGCTAGAGTTAGACAGGGGGGGAGCAATCAGCCCCAGCATTTT. It specifies CSARVRQGGSNQPQHF.

The rearrangement links TRBV6-2 or TRBV6-3 to TRBJ1-1; D perhaps matches TRBD1 (6 bases). The germline V and J ends were trimmed by 6 bases and 0 bases, with 17 bases remaining between them. Germline CDR1 is MNHEY and CDR2 is SVGEGT. The length of the CDR3 is 16 residues. CDR3 loop: CASSWEGGGMNTEAFF. The CDR3 nucleotides are TGTGCCAGCAGCTGGGAGGGGGGAGGAATGAACACTGAAGCTTTCTTT.

Comment on this clonotype: A junction end diverges from the germline sequence, so it may reflect a read error. The V and J genes are TRBV7-7 and TRBJ2-1; TRBD1 matches at 11 bases. Germline loops: CDR1 SSHAT, CDR2 FNYEAQ (reference sequence). The CDR3 spans 15 residues. The CDR3 region is CASSLGTGGFSEQFF. In DNA form, the CDR3 reads TGTGCTAGCAGCTTAGGGACAGGGGGATTCAGTGAGCAGTTCTTC.

In this sample, this clonotype turned up once. The chain couples TRBV12-3 or TRBV12-4 to TRBJ2-1; 8 bases line up with TRBD2. V shed 10 bases and J 4 bases; nucleotides not matched to a gene: 9. The CDR3 has 14 residues. The CDR3 nucleotides read TGTGCCACAACTAGGACTAGCTTTTACAATGAGCAGTTCTTC. Amino acid sequence: CATTRTSFYNEQFF.

This chain joins TRBV18 and TRBJ1-5, with D possibly matching TRBD1 (6 bases). The CDR3 extends over 13 amino acids. V lost 3 bases to trimming and J lost 5 bases, with 8 bases between them. Germline V lookup: CDR1 KGHSH, CDR2 LQKENI. The chain's CDR3 is CASSPEGDQPQHF. CDR3 DNA sequence: TGTGCCAGCTCACCGGAGGGGGATCAGCCCCAGCATTTT.

The chain uses TRBV28 and TRBJ1-3, with no clear D. Looked up from germline, CDR1 is MDHEN and CDR2 is SYDVKM. The CDR3 has 17 residues. The germline V and J ends were trimmed by 4 bases and 0 bases, with 16 bases remaining between them. The CDR3 spells CASSSHSLSNSGNTIYF. The CDR3 DNA reads TGTGCCAGCAGTTCCCACAGTCTTAGTAACTCTGGAAACACCATATATTTT.

This clonotype appeared a few times. The chain joins TRBV30 to TRBJ1-5; 7 bases fit TRBD1. With V trimmed by 3 bases and J by 0 bases, 5 bases remained unmatched. The CDR3 loop spans 15 amino acids. Germline loops: CDR1 GTSNPN, CDR2 SVGIG (reference sequence). CDR3 amino acids: CAWRGTEYSNQPQHF. CDR3 DNA sequence: TGTGCCTGGAGAGGGACAGAGTATAGCAATCAGCCCCAGCATTTT.

This clonotype has only one observation. The rearrangement uses TRBV27 and TRBJ1-2, with 10 bases fitting TRBD1. The germline CDR1 and CDR2 sequences are MNHEY and SMNVEV (reference sequence). Trimming took 0 bases from V and 5 from J; bases not matched to a gene: 0. The CDR3 is made up of 14 amino acids. CDR3 sequence reads: CASSLSGQGYGYTF. As DNA, the CDR3 is TGTGCCAGCAGTTTATCGGGACAGGGGTATGGCTACACCTTC.

The chain recombines TRBV27 with TRBJ2-6; TRBD2 is a possible D gene (6 bases). CDR1 MNHEY and CDR2 SMNVEV come from the germline V gene (reference sequence). The length of the CDR3 is 17 residues. V was shortened by 0 bases and J by 0 bases, with 9 bases between the two germline ends. The CDR3 DNA reads as TGTGCCAGCAGTTTATCGGGCGGGGCCTCTGGGGCCAACGTCCTGACTTTC. Its translation is CASSLSGGASGANVLTF.

This sequence joins TRBV20-1 and TRBJ2-1, with a weak D call TRBD1 (5 bases). CDR1 and CDR2 from the germline V gene are DFQATT and SNEGSKA (reference sequence). The CDR3 extends over 13 amino acids. V lost 7 bases, J lost 3 bases, and 13 bases lay in between. CDR3 sequence: CSVARGVYNEQFF. The CDR3 DNA sequence: TGCAGTGTAGCAAGGGGCGTCTACAATGAGCAGTTCTTC.